These 24 T cell receptor beta chains came from one sample sequenced in a study of blood T cell repertoires in COVID-19. Assay: immunoSEQ multiplex PCR; the TCRdb copy retains only in-frame clones and omits some. Here the sample spans around 290,000 clones, approximately 91% being singletons. Sequenced material: PBMCs or T cells enriched from blood (not recorded which). Source of these receptors: a woman aged 25 to 39 who had recovered from COVID-19.

The chain links TRBV11-2 to TRBJ2-2; 12 bases line up with TRBD2. V dropped 5 bases and J dropped 0; count of bases not matched to a gene: 4. Per germline, CDR1 SGHAT and CDR2 FQNNGV. The length of the CDR3 is 17 residues. The CDR3 region is CASSDTSGRSNTGELFF. The CDR3 DNA is TGTGCCAGCAGCGACACTAGCGGGAGGTCGAACACCGGGGAGCTGTTTTTT.

This rearrangement joins TRBV3-1 (or the pseudogene TRBV3-2) to TRBJ2-3; 7 bases fit TRBD2. The V gene end was trimmed by 5 bases and the J gene end by 2 bases; junction bases not matched to a gene: 10. The germline gives CDR1 LGHDT, CDR2 YNNKEL (reference sequence). CDR3 length: 16 amino acids. CDR3 loop: CASSSRGAGSTDTQYF. DNA for the CDR3: TGTGCCAGCAGCTCCCGTGGAGCGGGATCCACAGATACGCAGTATTTT.

The chain recombines TRBV7-9 with TRBJ2-7, with D hard to call. V was pared by 5 bases and J by 5 bases, with 10 bases between. This CDR3 is built from 12 residues. The V gene's germline CDR1 is SEHNR and CDR2 FQNEAQ (reference sequence). The CDR3 spells CASSPPRDEQYF. The CDR3 DNA reads TGTGCCAGCAGCCCCCCCCGGGACGAGCAGTACTTC.

The rearrangement links TRBV9 to TRBJ1-2; 8 nucleotides line up with TRBD1. This CDR3 contains 11 residues. Germline CDR1 reads SGDLS; CDR2 reads YYNGEE. V lost 8 bases to trimming and J lost 3 bases; unmatched junction nucleotides: 0. DNA for the CDR3: TGTGCCAGACAGGGGGACTATGGCTACACCTTC. Its protein is CARQGDYGYTF. Drawing the rest from reference TRBV9 and TRBJ1-2, the complete variable domain is DSGVTQTPKHLITATGQRVTLRCSPRSGDLSVYWYQQSLDQGLQFLIQYYNGEERAKGNILERFSAQQFPDLHSELNLSSLELGDSALYFCARQGDYGYTFGSGTRLTVV.

This chain connects TRBV19 to TRBJ2-7, with D uncertain. This CDR3 spans 14 amino acids. Germline V gene lookup returns CDR1 LNHDA and CDR2 SQIVND (reference sequence). The V gene lost 4 bases and the J gene lost 0 bases, with 10 bases spanning the gap. CDR3 loop: CASSRRVSSYEQYF. CDR3 bases: TGTGCCAGTAGTAGACGGGTTAGCTCCTACGAGCAGTACTTC.

This clone was counted a few times. The chain employs TRBV10-3 and TRBJ2-5; no definite D call. CDR3 length: 14 residues. Trimming took 3 bases from V and 1 from J, leaving 9 bases between them. The germline gives CDR1 ENHRY, CDR2 SYGVKD. The CDR3 DNA follows: TGTGCCATCAGTGACCCTGGCACCCAAGAGACCCAGTACTTC. It translates to CAISDPGTQETQYF.

V is TRBV5-4 and J is TRBJ1-4, with D tentatively TRBD1 (6 bases). From germline, CDR1 is SGHNT and CDR2 YYREEE (reference sequence). There are 16 residues in the CDR3. V dropped 3 bases and J dropped 5 bases, with 17 bases sitting between them. The CDR3 protein is CASSSITGNRNEKLFF. CDR3 nucleotides: TGTGCCAGCAGCTCGATCACAGGGAATCGAAATGAAAAACTGTTTTTT. Filled out from reference TRBV5-4 and TRBJ1-4, the complete variable domain reads ETGVTQSPTHLIKTRGQQVTLRCSSQSGHNTVSWYQQALGQGPQFIFQYYREEENGRGNFPPRFSGLQFPNYSSELNVNALELDDSALYLCASSSITGNRNEKLFFGSGTQLSVL.

This chain links TRBV6-5 with TRBJ1-1, with D maybe TRBD1 (6 bases). Germline CDR1 reads MNHEY; CDR2 reads SVGAGI. Trimming left V 6 bases short and J 1 base short, with 12 bases between. The CDR3 is made up of 14 amino acids. This chain's CDR3 is CASRAQGRNTEAFF. CDR3 nucleotide sequence: TGTGCCAGCAGAGCCCAGGGGCGGAACACTGAAGCTTTCTTT.

In this sample, this clone turned up a few times. V gene TRBV5-1 combines with J gene TRBJ1-3, with 7 bases lining up with TRBD1. Losses at the gene ends were 5 bases for V and 0 bases for J; bases not matched to a gene: 5. Looked up from germline, CDR1 is SGHRS and CDR2 is YFSETQ. This CDR3 region has 15 residues. This chain's CDR3 is CASSRRGDSGNTIYF. For the CDR3, the DNA is TGCGCCAGCAGTCGCAGGGGGGACTCTGGAAACACCATATATTTT.

The V gene is TRBV5-1, the J gene TRBJ2-6, with D possibly being TRBD2 (7 bases). CDR1 and CDR2 (germline): SGHRS, YFSETQ. The CDR3 is 16 residues long. Between the trimmed V and J ends, which lost 4 bases and 3 bases, there was a span of 14 bases. The CDR3 DNA is TGCGCCAGCAGCCCCCCGCGGGGGCTTGGGGCCAACGTCCTGACTTTC. This codes for CASSPPRGLGANVLTF. Looking up the rest from reference TRBV5-1 and TRBJ2-6 gives the full variable domain: KAGVTQTPRYLIKTRGQQVTLSCSPISGHRSVSWYQQTPGQGLQFLFEYFSETQRNKGNFPGRFSGRQFSNSRSEMNVSTLELGDSALYLCASSPPRGLGANVLTFGAGSRLTVL.

The chain combines TRBV11-3 with TRBJ2-2, with 8 bases that match TRBD2. Trimming took 5 bases from V and 5 from J; bases not matched to a gene: 7. CDR1 SGHNT and CDR2 YENEEA come from the germline V gene. CDR3 length: 15 residues. CDR3 in DNA: TGTGCCAGCAGCCAACGGGAGGGCCGTACCGGGGAGCTGTTTTTT. It encodes CASSQREGRTGELFF.

This clone was counted only a few times. The chain uses TRBV6-5 and TRBJ1-5; tentative D call: TRBD1 (6 bases). V dropped 6 bases and J dropped 1 base, with 13 bases sitting between them. This CDR3 comprises 15 residues. The germline V gene has CDR1 MNHEY and CDR2 SVGAGI. The CDR3 DNA sequence: TGTGCCAGCAGGGGACAATTCGGGAGCAATCAGCCCCAGCATTTT. This translates into CASRGQFGSNQPQHF.

CDR3 coding DNA: TGTGCCAGCAGTTCCGACAGGTTTTCCAATCAGCCCCAGCATTTT. Its protein is CASSSDRFSNQPQHF. The rearrangement joins TRBV27 to TRBJ1-5; tentatively, D is TRBD1 (6 bases). CDR1 and CDR2 (germline): MNHEY, SMNVEV (reference sequence). The CDR3 length is 15 residues. The V gene lost 4 bases and the J gene lost 3 bases, with 13 bases spanning the gap.

The J gene is TRBJ2-3, the V gene TRBV5-1; TRBD2 matches at 10 bases. The CDR3 is made up of 16 amino acids. Germline CDR1 is SGHRS and CDR2 is YFSETQ. V lost 1 base, J lost 2 bases, and 4 bases stayed unmatched. The CDR3 here is CASSLSSGGFTDTQYF. For the CDR3, the DNA is TGCGCCAGCAGCTTGAGTAGCGGGGGGTTCACAGATACGCAGTATTTT.

CDR3 in DNA: TGTGCCAGCAGCCCCGTGTCCTACGAGCAGTACTTC. This encodes CASSPVSYEQYF. The chain has TRBV7-9 and TRBJ2-7; D uncertain. The CDR3 runs 12 residues. The V end lost 5 bases, the J end lost 1 base, and 6 bases lay between the germline ends. Germline V CDR1 and CDR2: SEHNR, FQNEAQ (reference sequence).

The gene calls are TRBV6-5 and TRBJ2-4, with TRBD1 as a possible D gene (5 bases). Per the germline V gene, CDR1 is MNHEY and CDR2 is SVGAGI. This CDR3 comprises 15 residues. V was shortened by 2 bases and J by 6 bases, with 14 bases between the two germline ends. CDR3 residues: CASSYTPPRGNIQYF. CDR3 in DNA: TGTGCCAGCAGTTACACCCCCCCTAGGGGAAACATTCAGTACTTC.

The chain is built from TRBV7-2 and TRBJ2-7; possible D gene TRBD1, 6 bases. V lost 5 bases and J lost 7, with 15 bases in between. Germline V gene data show CDR1 as SGHTA and CDR2 as FQGNSA. The CDR3 totals 13 residues. CDR3: CASSPGTTGEQYF. CDR3 DNA sequence: TGTGCCAGCAGCCCTGGGACGACAGGAGAGCAGTACTTC.

The rearrangement links TRBV19 to TRBJ1-1, with D possibly being TRBD1 (6 bases). The CDR3 extends over 15 amino acids. Germline CDR1 and CDR2: LNHDA and SQIVND (reference sequence). Trimming took 0 bases from V and 1 from J, leaving 9 bases between them. The CDR3 nucleotides are TGTGCCAGTAGTATAGAGTGGGACAAGAACACTGAAGCTTTCTTT. Translating gives CASSIEWDKNTEAFF.

CDR3 DNA sequence: TGTGCCAGCAGCCCCGGGACAGGGACCGGGGAGCTGTTTTTT. This codes for CASSPGTGTGELFF. This chain connects TRBV28 to TRBJ2-2; TRBD1 agrees at 9 bases. This CDR3 has 14 residues. Germline V gene data show CDR1 as MDHEN and CDR2 as SYDVKM. J lost 5 bases, V lost 6 bases, and 4 bases had no gene match.

The V call is TRBV6-5, the J call TRBJ2-7; 8 bases agree with TRBD2. In germline, CDR1 is MNHEY, CDR2 SVGAGI. The CDR3 loop spans 15 amino acids. V was pared by 7 bases and J by 2 bases, with 10 bases of the junction left unmatched. In nucleotides, the CDR3 is TGTGCCAGCAACAATGCTGGGACTAGTCCCTACGAGCAGTACTTC. Residues: CASNNAGTSPYEQYF.

The chain links TRBV6-1 to TRBJ2-7; D perhaps matches TRBD2 (5 bases). From germline, CDR1 is MNHNS and CDR2 SASEGT. With 4 bases removed from V and 0 bases from J, the gap between germline ends came to 16 bases. This CDR3 region has 16 residues. CDR3 sequence reads: CASSAVLRERSYEQYF. The CDR3 DNA follows: TGTGCCAGCAGTGCCGTCCTGAGGGAGCGCTCCTACGAGCAGTACTTC.

The sample holds one count of this clone. This chain connects TRBV15 to TRBJ1-1; the match to TRBD1 covers 7 bases. The CDR3 has 14 amino acids. J lost 5 bases, V lost 5 bases, and 8 bases had no gene match. Per the germline V gene, CDR1 is LNHNV and CDR2 is YYDKDF (reference sequence). CDR3 coding DNA: TGTGCCACCAGCCGAGGAAGGGGACAGACTGAAGCTTTCTTT. Protein: CATSRGRGQTEAFF.

The chain couples TRBV21-1 to TRBJ1-4; TRBD1 is the table's D call and was not checked against the DNA. TRBV21-1 is labeled a pseudogene. CDR3 length: 19 amino acids. CDR3: CASRYSTRDSYATNEKLFF. For the CDR3, the DNA is TGTGCCAGCAGGTACAGTACCCGGGACAGCTACGCAACTAATGAAAAACTGTTTTTT.

The V gene is TRBV6-5, the J gene TRBJ1-2, with TRBD1 as a possible D gene (5 bases). Between the trimmed V and J ends, which lost 0 bases and 2 bases, there was a span of 10 bases. The V gene's germline CDR1 is MNHEY and CDR2 SVGAGI. CDR3 length equals 15 residues. CDR3 protein: CASSYSTASNYGYTF. The CDR3 DNA reads TGTGCCAGCAGTTACTCGACAGCCAGCAACTATGGCTACACCTTC.